This TCR beta chain appears in the sequencing data of a study of T cells in Graves' hyperthyroidism and ophthalmopathy. Turning to the study itself: Peripheral blood was taken when the disease was first diagnosed, before any treatment began.

General study points: The model foresaw ophthalmopathy a median about 6.5 months prior to onset.

Reasons for excluding patients were uncontrolled infection, other autoimmune disease, pregnancy or lactation. CDR3 length: 13 residues. Trimming cost V 0 bases and J 9 bases, with 14 bases left between them. CDR1 DFQATT and CDR2 SNEGSKA come from the germline V gene (reference sequence). The investigators amplified TCR beta CDR3 regions from RNA transcripts. First-round RT-PCR targeting the TCR CDR3 was performed with the HTBI primer set. TCRdb reanalysed the multiplex PCR reads using MiXCR and keeps one entry per CDR3 protein. Found here are approximately 370,000 distinct CDR3 sequences, 17% of them singletons; the top ten hold more than 30%. A remark on this clonotype: As yet, its antigen is unknown.

The chain has TRBV20-1 and TRBJ1-1; maybe TRBD1 (6 bases). The sequencing input was blood. The source is a woman in her thirties with Graves' hyperthyroidism that later progressed to Graves' ophthalmopathy. CDR3 residues: CSARDRDTSKAFF. The CDR3 nucleotides read TGCAGTGCTAGAGATAGGGACACGTCGAAAGCTTTCTTT.